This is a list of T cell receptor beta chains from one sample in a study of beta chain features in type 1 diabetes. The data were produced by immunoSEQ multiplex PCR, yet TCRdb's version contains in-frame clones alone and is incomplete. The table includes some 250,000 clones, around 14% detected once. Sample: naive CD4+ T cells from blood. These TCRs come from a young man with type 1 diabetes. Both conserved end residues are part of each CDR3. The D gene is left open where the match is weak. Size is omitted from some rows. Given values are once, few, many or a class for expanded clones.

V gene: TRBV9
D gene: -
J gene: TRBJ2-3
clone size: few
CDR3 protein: CASSSQGSTDTQYF
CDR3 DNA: TGTGCCAGCAGCTCCCAGGGGAGCACAGATACGCAGTATTTT

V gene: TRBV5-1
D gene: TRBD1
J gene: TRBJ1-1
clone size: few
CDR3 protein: CASRRTGTLGTEAFF
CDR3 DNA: TGCGCCAGCAGGAGGACAGGGACTTTGGGCACTGAAGCTTTCTTT

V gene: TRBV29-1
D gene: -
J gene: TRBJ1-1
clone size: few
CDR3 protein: CSSRDWNTEAFF
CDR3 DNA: TGCAGCTCGCGGGACTGGAACACTGAAGCTTTCTTT

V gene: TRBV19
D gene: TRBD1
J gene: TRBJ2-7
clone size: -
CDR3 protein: CASRKTGEVYEQYF
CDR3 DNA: TGTGCCAGTAGGAAGACAGGGGAAGTCTACGAGCAGTACTTC

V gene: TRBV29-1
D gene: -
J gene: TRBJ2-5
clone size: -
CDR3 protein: CSVDRGFQETQYF
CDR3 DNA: TGCAGCGTTGATAGGGGGTTCCAAGAGACCCAGTACTTC

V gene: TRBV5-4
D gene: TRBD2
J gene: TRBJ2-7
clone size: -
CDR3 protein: CASSYGTSSYEQYF
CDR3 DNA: TGTGCCAGCAGCTACGGGACTAGCAGTTACGAGCAGTACTTC

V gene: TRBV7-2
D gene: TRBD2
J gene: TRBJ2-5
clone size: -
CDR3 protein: CASSFSYAGGPGTQYF
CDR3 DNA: TGTGCCAGCAGCTTTTCTTATGCGGGGGGGCCAGGGACCCAGTACTTC

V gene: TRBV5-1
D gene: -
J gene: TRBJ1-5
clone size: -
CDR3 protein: CASSLEGGEGQPQHF
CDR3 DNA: TGCGCCAGCAGCTTGGAAGGGGGAGAGGGGCAGCCCCAGCATTTT

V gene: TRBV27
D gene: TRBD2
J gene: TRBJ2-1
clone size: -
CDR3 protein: CASRTSGIGNEQFF
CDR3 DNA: TGTGCCAGCAGGACTAGCGGGATCGGCAATGAGCAGTTCTTC

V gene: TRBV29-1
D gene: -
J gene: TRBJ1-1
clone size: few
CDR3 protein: CSVSPGTQNTEAFF
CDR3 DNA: TGCAGCGTTAGTCCTGGGACACAGAACACTGAAGCTTTCTTT

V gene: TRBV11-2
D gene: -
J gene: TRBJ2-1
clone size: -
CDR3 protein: CASSRRGSEQFF
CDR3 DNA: TGTGCCAGCAGCCGTAGGGGTTCGGAGCAGTTCTTC

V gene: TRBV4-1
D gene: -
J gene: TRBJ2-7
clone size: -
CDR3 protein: CASSQDQTIYEQYF
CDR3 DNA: TGCGCCAGCAGCCAAGATCAAACAATCTACGAGCAGTACTTC

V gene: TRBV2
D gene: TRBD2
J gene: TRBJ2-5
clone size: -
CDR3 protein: CASSGLAGGSQETQYF
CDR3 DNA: TGTGCCAGCAGTGGACTAGCGGGAGGGAGCCAAGAGACCCAGTACTTC

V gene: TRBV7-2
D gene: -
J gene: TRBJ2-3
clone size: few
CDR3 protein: CASSLARAGTDTQYF
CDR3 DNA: TGTGCCAGCAGCTTAGCGCGGGCGGGCACAGATACGCAGTATTTT

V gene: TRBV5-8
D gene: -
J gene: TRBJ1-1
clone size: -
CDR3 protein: CASSLEETEAFF
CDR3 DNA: TGTGCCAGCAGCTTGGAGGAGACTGAAGCTTTCTTT

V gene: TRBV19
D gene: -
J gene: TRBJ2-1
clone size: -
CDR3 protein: CASSPLNNEQFF
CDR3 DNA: TGTGCCAGTAGCCCGTTAAACAATGAGCAGTTCTTC

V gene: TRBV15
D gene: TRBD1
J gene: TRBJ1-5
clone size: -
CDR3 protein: CATSRDRGYSNQPQHF
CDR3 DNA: TGTGCCACCAGCAGGGACAGGGGATATAGCAATCAGCCCCAGCATTTT

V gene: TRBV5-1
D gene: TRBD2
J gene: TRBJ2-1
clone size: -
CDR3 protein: CASSLRPGLAVANEQFF
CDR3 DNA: TGCGCCAGCAGCTTGAGACCGGGACTAGCGGTTGCCAATGAGCAGTTCTTC

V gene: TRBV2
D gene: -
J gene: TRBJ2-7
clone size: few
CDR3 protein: CASSLVGAVSYEQYF
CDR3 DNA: TGTGCCAGCAGTTTGGTAGGGGCCGTCTCCTACGAGCAGTACTTC

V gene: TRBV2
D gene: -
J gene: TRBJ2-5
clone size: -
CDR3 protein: CASSPGSRGTETQYF
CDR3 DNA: TGTGCCAGCAGCCCCGGGAGTCGGGGGACAGAGACCCAGTACTTC

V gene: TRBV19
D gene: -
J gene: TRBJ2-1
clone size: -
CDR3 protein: CASSIVRVPSYNEQFF
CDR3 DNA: TGTGCCAGTAGTATAGTGCGGGTCCCTTCCTACAATGAGCAGTTCTTC

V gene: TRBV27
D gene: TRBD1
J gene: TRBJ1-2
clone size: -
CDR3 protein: CASSSDRVWGYTF
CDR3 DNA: TGTGCCAGCAGTTCGGACAGGGTGTGGGGCTACACCTTC

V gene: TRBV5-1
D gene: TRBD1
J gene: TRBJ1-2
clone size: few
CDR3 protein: CASSSDRGNYGYTF
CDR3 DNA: TGCGCCAGCAGCTCCGACAGGGGAAACTATGGCTACACCTTC

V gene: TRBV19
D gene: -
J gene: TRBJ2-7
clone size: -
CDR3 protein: CASSLRTGKSSYEQYF
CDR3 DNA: TGTGCCAGTAGTCTCCGGACGGGGAAGAGCTCCTACGAGCAGTACTTC

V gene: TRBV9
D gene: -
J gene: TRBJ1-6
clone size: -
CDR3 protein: CASGRAGGSPLHF
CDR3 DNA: TGTGCCAGCGGAAGGGCGGGGGGTTCACCCCTCCACTTT

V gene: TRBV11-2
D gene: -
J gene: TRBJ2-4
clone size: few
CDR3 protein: CASSLAGLDIQYF
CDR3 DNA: TGTGCCAGCAGCTTAGCGGGGTTGGACATTCAGTACTTC

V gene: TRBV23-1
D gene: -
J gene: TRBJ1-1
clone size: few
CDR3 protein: CASMRWPEAFF
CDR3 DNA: TGCGCCAGCATGCGGTGGCCTGAAGCTTTCTTT

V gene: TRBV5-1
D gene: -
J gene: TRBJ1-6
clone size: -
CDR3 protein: CASSFDSLDNSPLHF
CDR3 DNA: TGCGCCAGCAGCTTTGACAGCCTTGATAATTCACCCCTCCACTTT

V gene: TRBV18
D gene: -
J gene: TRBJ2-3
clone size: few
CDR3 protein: CASSPSSASSDTQYF
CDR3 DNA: TGTGCCAGCTCACCGTCGTCTGCCAGTTCAGATACGCAGTATTTT

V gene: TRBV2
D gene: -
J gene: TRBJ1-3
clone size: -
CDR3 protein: CASSVDSSNTIYF
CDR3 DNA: TGTGCCAGCAGTGTGGACAGTTCTAACACCATATATTTT

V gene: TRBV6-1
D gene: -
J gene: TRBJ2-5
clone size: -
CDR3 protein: CASSPSVGLSETQYF
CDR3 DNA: TGTGCCAGCAGCCCTTCAGTCGGACTTAGCGAGACCCAGTACTTC

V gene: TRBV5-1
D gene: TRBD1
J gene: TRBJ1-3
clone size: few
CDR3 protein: CASSSGQGNGNTIYF
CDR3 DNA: TGCGCCAGCAGCTCTGGACAGGGGAATGGAAACACCATATATTTT

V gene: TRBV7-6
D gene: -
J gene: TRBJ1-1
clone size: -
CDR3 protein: CASSRRGEAFF
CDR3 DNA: TGTGCCAGCAGCCGGAGGGGTGAAGCTTTCTTT

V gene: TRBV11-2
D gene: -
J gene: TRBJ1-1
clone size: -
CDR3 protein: CASSPITGPNTEAFF
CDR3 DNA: TGTGCCAGCAGCCCCATAACAGGGCCAAACACTGAAGCTTTCTTT

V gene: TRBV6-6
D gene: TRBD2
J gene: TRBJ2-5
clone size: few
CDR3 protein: CASSPTTSGQETQYF
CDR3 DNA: TGTGCCAGCAGTCCCACGACTAGCGGGCAAGAGACCCAGTACTTC

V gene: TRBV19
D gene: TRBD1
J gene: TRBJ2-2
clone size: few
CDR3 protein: CASSAPGGGELFF
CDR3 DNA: TGTGCCAGTAGTGCACCAGGGGGCGGGGAGCTGTTTTTT

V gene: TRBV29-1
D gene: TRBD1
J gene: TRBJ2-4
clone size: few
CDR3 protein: CSVRGQGVGNIQYF
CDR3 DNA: TGCAGCGTTCGAGGGCAGGGGGTTGGAAACATTCAGTACTTC

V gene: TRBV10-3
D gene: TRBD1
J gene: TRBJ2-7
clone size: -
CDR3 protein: CAISGTGDHEQYF
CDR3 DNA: TGTGCCATCAGTGGGACAGGGGACCACGAGCAGTACTTC

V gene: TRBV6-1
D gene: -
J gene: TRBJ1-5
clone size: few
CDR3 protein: CASSDSGFGNQPQHF
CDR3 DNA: TGTGCCAGCAGTGATTCAGGGTTTGGCAATCAGCCCCAGCATTTT

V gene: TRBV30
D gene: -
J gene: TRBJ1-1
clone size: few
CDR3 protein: CAWSPWGGARGEAFF
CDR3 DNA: TGTGCCTGGAGCCCCTGGGGGGGGGCGCGGGGTGAAGCTTTCTTT

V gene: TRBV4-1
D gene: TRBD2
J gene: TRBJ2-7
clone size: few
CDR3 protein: CASSQGGGLAGSRSSYEQYF
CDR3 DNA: TGCGCCAGCAGCCAAGGAGGGGGACTAGCGGGAAGTCGGAGCTCCTACGAGCAGTACTTC

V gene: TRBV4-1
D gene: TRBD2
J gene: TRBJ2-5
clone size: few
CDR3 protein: CASSQEGTSGGVAETQYF
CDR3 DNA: TGCGCCAGCAGCCAAGAGGGGACTAGCGGGGGGGTTGCGGAGACCCAGTACTTC

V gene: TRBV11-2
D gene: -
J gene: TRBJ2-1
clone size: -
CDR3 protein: CASSFLSNEVEEFF
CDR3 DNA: TGTGCCAGCAGCTTCTTATCAAATGAGGTGGAGGAGTTCTTC

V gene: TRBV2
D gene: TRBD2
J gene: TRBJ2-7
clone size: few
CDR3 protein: CASLGLASPYEQYF
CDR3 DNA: TGTGCCAGCTTGGGACTAGCGAGTCCCTACGAGCAGTACTTC

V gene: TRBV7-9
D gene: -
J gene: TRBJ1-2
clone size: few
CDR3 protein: CASSLENLRGGYTF
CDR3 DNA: TGTGCCAGCAGCTTAGAGAATCTCCGGGGAGGCTACACCTTC

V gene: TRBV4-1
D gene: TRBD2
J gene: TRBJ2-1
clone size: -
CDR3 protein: CASSQVSGRAGGYEQFF
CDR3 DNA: TGCGCCAGCAGCCAAGTCAGCGGGAGGGCCGGAGGGTATGAGCAGTTCTTC

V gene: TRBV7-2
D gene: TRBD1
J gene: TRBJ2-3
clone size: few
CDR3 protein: CASSLSLGQGAPDTQYF
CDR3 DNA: TGTGCCAGCAGCTTATCTCTCGGACAGGGGGCGCCAGATACGCAGTATTTT

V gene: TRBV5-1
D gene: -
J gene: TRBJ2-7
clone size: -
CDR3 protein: CASSFISDSYEQYF
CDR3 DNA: TGCGCCAGCAGCTTCATTAGCGACTCCTACGAGCAGTACTTC

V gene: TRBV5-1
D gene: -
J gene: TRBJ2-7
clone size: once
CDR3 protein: CASSSGGTGSYEQYF
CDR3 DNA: TGCGCCAGCAGCTCGGGGGGGACAGGGTCCTACGAGCAGTACTTC

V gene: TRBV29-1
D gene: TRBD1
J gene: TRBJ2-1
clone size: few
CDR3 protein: CSALGTGDEQFF
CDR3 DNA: TGCAGCGCACTGGGGACAGGCGATGAGCAGTTCTTC

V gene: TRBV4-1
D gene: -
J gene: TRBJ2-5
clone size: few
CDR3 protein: CASSPRDYQETQYF
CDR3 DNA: TGCGCCAGCAGCCCCCGGGACTACCAAGAGACCCAGTACTTC

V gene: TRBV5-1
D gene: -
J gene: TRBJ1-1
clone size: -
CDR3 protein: CASSPPGVMNTEAFF
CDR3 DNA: TGCGCCAGCAGCCCGCCCGGAGTTATGAACACTGAAGCTTTCTTT

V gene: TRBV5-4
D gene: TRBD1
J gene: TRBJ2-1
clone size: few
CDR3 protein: CASSVTGGAEQFF
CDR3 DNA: TGTGCCAGCAGCGTGACAGGGGGGGCTGAGCAGTTCTTC

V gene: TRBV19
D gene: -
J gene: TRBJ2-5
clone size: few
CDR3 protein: CASRTEAGNQETQYF
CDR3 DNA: TGTGCCAGTAGAACCGAGGCGGGGAACCAAGAGACCCAGTACTTC